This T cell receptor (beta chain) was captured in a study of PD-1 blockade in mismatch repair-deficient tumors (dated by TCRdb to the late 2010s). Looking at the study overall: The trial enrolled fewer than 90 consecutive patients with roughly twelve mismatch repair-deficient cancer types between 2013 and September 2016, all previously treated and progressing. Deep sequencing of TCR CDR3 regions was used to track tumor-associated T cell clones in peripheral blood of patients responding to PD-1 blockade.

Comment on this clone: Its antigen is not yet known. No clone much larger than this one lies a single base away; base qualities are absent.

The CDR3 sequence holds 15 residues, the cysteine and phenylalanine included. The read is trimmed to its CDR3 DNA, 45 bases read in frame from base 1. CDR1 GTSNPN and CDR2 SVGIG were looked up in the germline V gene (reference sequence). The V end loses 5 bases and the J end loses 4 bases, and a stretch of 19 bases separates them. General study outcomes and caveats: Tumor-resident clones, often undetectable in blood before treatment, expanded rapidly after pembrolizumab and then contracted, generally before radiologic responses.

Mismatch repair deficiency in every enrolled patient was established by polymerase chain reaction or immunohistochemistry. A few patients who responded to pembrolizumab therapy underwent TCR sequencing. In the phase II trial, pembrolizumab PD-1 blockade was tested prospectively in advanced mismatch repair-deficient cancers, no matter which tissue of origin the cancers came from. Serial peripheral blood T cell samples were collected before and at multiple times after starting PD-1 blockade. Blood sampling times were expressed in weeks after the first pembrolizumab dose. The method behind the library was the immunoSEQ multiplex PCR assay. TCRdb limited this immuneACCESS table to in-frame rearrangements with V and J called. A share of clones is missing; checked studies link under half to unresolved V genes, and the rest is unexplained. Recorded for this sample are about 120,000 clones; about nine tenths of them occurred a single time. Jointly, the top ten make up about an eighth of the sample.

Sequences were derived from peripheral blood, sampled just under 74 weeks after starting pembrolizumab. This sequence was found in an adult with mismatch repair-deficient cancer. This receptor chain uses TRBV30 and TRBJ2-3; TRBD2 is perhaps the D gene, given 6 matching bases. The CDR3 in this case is CAWGRRAYGADTQYF. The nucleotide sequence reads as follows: TGTGCCTGGGGCCGGAGGGCCTATGGGGCAGATACGCAGTATTTT.